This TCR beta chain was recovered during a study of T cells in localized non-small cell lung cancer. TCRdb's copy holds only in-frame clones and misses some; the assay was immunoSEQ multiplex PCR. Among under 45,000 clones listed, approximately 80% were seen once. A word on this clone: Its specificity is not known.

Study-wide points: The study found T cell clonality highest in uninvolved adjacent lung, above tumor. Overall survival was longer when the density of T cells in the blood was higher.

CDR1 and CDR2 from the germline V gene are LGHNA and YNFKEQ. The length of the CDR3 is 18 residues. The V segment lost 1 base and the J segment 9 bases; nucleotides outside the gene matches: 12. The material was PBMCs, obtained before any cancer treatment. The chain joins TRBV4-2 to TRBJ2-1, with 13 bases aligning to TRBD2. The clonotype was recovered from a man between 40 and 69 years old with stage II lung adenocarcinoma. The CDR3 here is CASSQAVLPTSGGGEQFF. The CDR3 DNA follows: TGTGCCAGCAGCCAAGCCGTGTTACCCACTAGCGGGGGGGGTGAGCAGTTCTTC.